Listed below are T cell receptor beta chains from one sample, sequenced in a study of somatic mutations in cytotoxic T cells in rheumatoid arthritis. Libraries were prepared by immunoSEQ multiplex PCR; TCRdb keeps only in-frame clonotypes and omits some of them. The table has about 16,000 clones, about four fifths seen once. Sequences were obtained from CD8+ T cells sorted from blood. These receptor sequences come from an adult with rheumatoid arthritis. Each CDR3 is given with its conserved first and last residue. A D gene is named only where the DNA matches it firmly. Expanded clones get a size class; other rows say once, few or many, or leave the size out.

d_gene: .
j_gene: TRBJ1-3
abundance: .
v_gene: TRBV4-1
CDR3nt: TGCGCCAGCAGCCAGGCCCACTACCGCTCTGGAAACACCATATATTTT
CDR3aa: CASSQAHYRSGNTIYF

d_gene: .
j_gene: TRBJ2-7
abundance: .
v_gene: TRBV29-1
CDR3nt: TGCAGCGTTGAACAAGGCTCCTACGAGCAGTACTTC
CDR3aa: CSVEQGSYEQYF

d_gene: TRBD1
j_gene: TRBJ2-7
abundance: .
v_gene: TRBV27
CDR3nt: TGTGCCAGCAGCTATCACACAGGGGCCTACGAGCAGTACTTC
CDR3aa: CASSYHTGAYEQYF

d_gene: .
j_gene: TRBJ2-7
abundance: once
v_gene: TRBV6-6
CDR3nt: TGTGCCACTTCCCTTTCACTCGGACAGCGCCCCTACGAGCAGTACTTC
CDR3aa: CATSLSLGQRPYEQYF

d_gene: .
j_gene: TRBJ2-7
abundance: .
v_gene: TRBV5-6
CDR3nt: TGTGCCAGCAGCTTAGGACAGTTTAAACCCTACGAGCAGTACTTC
CDR3aa: CASSLGQFKPYEQYF

d_gene: .
j_gene: TRBJ1-1
abundance: .
v_gene: TRBV9
CDR3nt: TGTGCCAGCAGCCCGGACCAGGGGAGGAACACTGAAGCTTTCTTT
CDR3aa: CASSPDQGRNTEAFF

d_gene: .
j_gene: TRBJ1-2
abundance: .
v_gene: TRBV6-5
CDR3nt: TGTGCCGCGGGAGGGGGCTATGGCTACACCTTC
CDR3aa: CAAGGGYGYTF

d_gene: TRBD2
j_gene: TRBJ2-7
abundance: .
v_gene: TRBV6-1
CDR3nt: TGTGCCACCACCTTAGGGGGACTAGCTGAATACGAGCAGTACTTC
CDR3aa: CATTLGGLAEYEQYF

d_gene: .
j_gene: TRBJ2-1
abundance: .
v_gene: TRBV14
CDR3nt: TGTGCCAGCAGCCATTACAATGACCAAGAGCAGTTCTTC
CDR3aa: CASSHYNDQEQFF

d_gene: TRBD1
j_gene: TRBJ1-3
abundance: few
v_gene: TRBV4-1
CDR3nt: TGCGCCAGCAGCCAAGATGAGGGGGCCTCTGGAAACACCATATATTTT
CDR3aa: CASSQDEGASGNTIYF

d_gene: .
j_gene: TRBJ2-7
abundance: .
v_gene: TRBV27
CDR3nt: TGTGCCAGCAGCTTCTCGGGACAGCGGGTCTACGAGCAGTACTTC
CDR3aa: CASSFSGQRVYEQYF

d_gene: TRBD1
j_gene: TRBJ2-7
abundance: few
v_gene: TRBV2
CDR3nt: TGTGCCAGCAGCAAATTCCGGACAGGGGGCTCTTCCGAGCAGTACTTC
CDR3aa: CASSKFRTGGSSEQYF

d_gene: TRBD2
j_gene: TRBJ2-7
abundance: few
v_gene: TRBV4-1
CDR3nt: TGCGCCAGCAGCCTCCGGGGGACTAGCGCCTACGAGCAGTACTTC
CDR3aa: CASSLRGTSAYEQYF

d_gene: .
j_gene: TRBJ2-1
abundance: once
v_gene: TRBV9
CDR3nt: TGTGCCAGCAGCGGGGGTCGCGACAATGAGCAGTTCTTC
CDR3aa: CASSGGRDNEQFF

d_gene: TRBD2
j_gene: TRBJ2-7
abundance: .
v_gene: TRBV10-3
CDR3nt: TGTGCCATCCGGGGGGACACTAGCGGGGGTTTGTACGAGCAGTACTTC
CDR3aa: CAIRGDTSGGLYEQYF

d_gene: .
j_gene: TRBJ2-3
abundance: .
v_gene: TRBV9
CDR3nt: TGTGCCAGCAGCGTAGGCGGGACAGTCACAGATACGCAGTATTTT
CDR3aa: CASSVGGTVTDTQYF